The 26 T cell receptor beta chains below were found in one sample sequenced in a study of cytomegalovirus exposure and HLA in healthy donors. In the PCR, 60 Vbeta and 13 Jbeta primers were used. The protocol was immunoSEQ multiplex PCR, while the TCRdb copy is restricted to in-frame clones and leaves out a portion. The sample lists approximately 150,000 clones, more than 60% occurring once. Source material: PBMCs. Source of these receptors: a woman aged 55-70 years in good health and CMV-seronegative.

The chain couples TRBV7-8 to TRBJ1-3; D possibly corresponds to TRBD1 (5 bases). Germline V gene lookup returns CDR1 SGHVS and CDR2 FQNEAQ. The V gene lost 5 bases and the J gene lost 1 base, with 15 bases spanning the gap. The CDR3 totals 16 residues. The CDR3 here is CASSLTVGGSGNTIYF. The CDR3 DNA follows: TGTGCCAGCAGCCTGACTGTGGGGGGGTCTGGAAACACCATATATTTT.

The rearrangement uses TRBV11-3 and TRBJ2-7, with 7 bases fitting TRBD1. J gave up 1 base and V 2 bases, and 5 bases lay outside the gene matches. The CDR3 contains 15 residues. Germline CDR1 is SGHNT and CDR2 is YENEEA. The CDR3: CASSLRQGPSYEQYF. Here the CDR3 DNA reads TGTGCCAGCAGCTTAAGACAGGGACCATCCTACGAGCAGTACTTC.

This clone was recorded once. The chain is built from TRBV6-1 and TRBJ1-2, with 8 positions matching TRBD1. Germline V gene sequence: CDR1 MNHNS, CDR2 SASEGT. The length of the CDR3 is 14 residues. Germline trimming cut 5 bases from V and 7 bases from J; bases unmatched to any gene: 9. The CDR3 is CASSPLAGGSGYTF. The CDR3 nucleotides read TGTGCCAGCAGTCCCTTGGCAGGGGGCTCTGGCTACACCTTC.

This clone occurred a few times. The V and J genes are TRBV15 and TRBJ2-3; D may be TRBD2 (7 bases). V lost 1 base and J lost 2, with 10 bases in between. The germline CDR1 and CDR2 sequences are LNHNV and YYDKDF (reference sequence). The CDR3 has 15 residues. CDR3 protein: CATSRGGGLTDTQYF. The CDR3, as DNA: TGTGCCACCAGCAGAGGGGGGGGCCTCACAGATACGCAGTATTTT.

CDR3 region: CASSLGTASYEQYF. The CDR3 nucleotides read TGTGCCAGCAGCCTCGGGACAGCTTCCTACGAGCAGTACTTC. The chain combines TRBV5-4 with TRBJ2-7, with 7 bases lining up with TRBD1. The junction had 5 bases not matched to a gene; V was cut back by 4 bases and J by 1 base. From germline, CDR1 is SGHNT and CDR2 YYREEE (reference sequence). CDR3 length: 14 amino acids.

The chain employs TRBV21-1 and TRBJ2-1; the table gives TRBD1 as D, unverified against the DNA. TRBV21-1 counts as a pseudogene. The CDR3 is made up of 18 amino acids. CDR3: CASSPRDRVTEQGHEQFF. CDR3 coding DNA: TGTGCCAGCAGCCCCCGGGACAGGGTCACAGAGCAAGGCCATGAGCAGTTCTTC.

This clone was recorded a few times. The chain uses TRBV29-1 and TRBJ2-1; tentative D call: TRBD2 (7 bases). The length of the CDR3 is 15 residues. Germline lookup yields CDR1 SQVTM and CDR2 ANQGSEA. V shed 1 base and J shed 6 bases, with 16 bases lying between them. CDR3 amino acids: CSVEVGGGPGNEQFF. The CDR3 DNA reads as TGCAGCGTTGAAGTAGGGGGGGGACCGGGCAATGAGCAGTTCTTC.

The chain links TRBV7-2 to TRBJ1-2, with TRBD1 identical over 7 bases. CDR3 length: 14 residues. Trimming at V came to 3 bases and at J to 2 bases, leaving 3 bases not matched to a gene. Germline CDR1 and CDR2: SGHTA and FQGNSA. The CDR3 loop reads CASSLDRLNYGYTF. Here the CDR3 DNA reads TGTGCCAGCAGCTTGGACAGGCTGAACTATGGCTACACCTTC.

The rearrangement links TRBV11-3 to TRBJ1-5; D is unresolved. V dropped 1 base and J dropped 2 bases, with 12 bases sitting between them. Germline V gene sequence: CDR1 SGHNT, CDR2 YENEEA. There are 16 residues in the CDR3. The CDR3 DNA reads as TGTGCCAGCAGCTTAGTGGCAGGCCCCTGCAATCAGCCCCAGCATTTT. Its protein product is CASSLVAGPCNQPQHF.

V and J are TRBV5-1 and TRBJ1-3; no clear D. This CDR3 has 16 residues. CDR1 is SGHRS and CDR2 is YFSETQ in the germline V gene. Trimming shortened V by 0 bases and J by 2 bases, and 12 bases separated the two germline ends. The CDR3 DNA follows: TGCGCCAGCAGCTTGGCCCCGACATCTGCTGGAAACACCATATATTTT. Translated: CASSLAPTSAGNTIYF.

This clone was seen a single time. The J gene is TRBJ2-5, the V gene TRBV7-2; a weak D match, TRBD1 (6 bases). CDR1 is SGHTA, CDR2 FQGNSA, per germline. This CDR3 comprises 13 residues. Trimming stripped 5 bases from V and 4 bases from J, with 11 bases between. The CDR3 is CASSRGQLETQYF. The CDR3 DNA reads TGTGCCAGCAGCCGGGGACAACTAGAGACCCAGTACTTC.

V is TRBV10-3 and J is TRBJ2-7, with TRBD2 as a possible D gene (7 bases). Germline V CDR1 and CDR2: ENHRY, SYGVKD. V was pared by 2 bases and J by 1 base, with 18 bases between. The CDR3 is made up of 17 amino acids. CDR3: CAISEPGGPTNSYEQYF. In DNA form, the CDR3 reads TGTGCCATCAGTGAGCCCGGGGGGCCGACAAATTCCTACGAGCAGTACTTC.

The V call is TRBV7-3, the J call TRBJ2-1, with 13 bases matching TRBD2. The CDR3 runs to 18 residues. CDR1 is SGHTA, CDR2 FQGTGA, per germline. Losses at the gene ends were 5 bases for V and 7 bases for J; bases not matched to a gene: 14. As DNA, the CDR3 is TGTGCCAGCAGCGCCACACTAGCGGGAGGGCCTGTGAGTAATGAGCAGTTCTTC. Its protein product is CASSATLAGGPVSNEQFF.

V usage is TRBV5-1 and J usage is TRBJ2-7; TRBD1 might be the D (6 bases). There are 20 residues in the CDR3. Trimming stripped 3 bases from V and 6 bases from J, with 34 bases between. CDR1 and CDR2 (germline): SGHRS, YFSETQ. CDR3 sequence reads: CASSSYPNIPGHRSVTEQYF. The CDR3 coding sequence is TGCGCCAGCAGCTCATACCCCAATATACCGGGACATCGTTCCGTAACCGAGCAGTACTTC.

This rearrangement joins TRBV7-2 to TRBJ2-1; 9 bases match TRBD1. V lost 1 base to trimming and J lost 8 bases; unmatched junction nucleotides: 6. CDR1 is SGHTA, CDR2 FQGNSA, per germline. The CDR3 is made up of 15 amino acids. CDR3 amino acids: CASSLVGQGIHEQFF. The CDR3 nucleotides are TGTGCCAGCAGCTTAGTTGGACAGGGGATTCATGAGCAGTTCTTC.

This clone was detected only once. V usage is TRBV11-3 and J usage is TRBJ1-5; D perhaps matches TRBD1 (5 bases). From germline, CDR1 is SGHNT and CDR2 YENEEA. Trimming left V 1 base short and J 1 base short, with 23 bases between. The CDR3 has 20 residues. This CDR3 reads CASSLVGDQEEGGSNQPQHF. The CDR3 DNA reads TGTGCCAGCAGCTTAGTAGGGGACCAAGAGGAGGGAGGGAGCAATCAGCCCCAGCATTTT.

The gene calls are TRBV4-3 and TRBJ2-1; TRBD2 agrees at 7 bases. V lost 0 bases to trimming and J lost 15 bases; unmatched junction nucleotides: 8. The germline V gene encodes CDR1 LGHNA and CDR2 YSLEER. The CDR3 runs to 13 residues. CDR3 bases: TGCGCCAGCAGCCAAGATCTTGGGACTATTTGGTTCTTC. Amino acid sequence: CASSQDLGTIWFF.

This clone showed up just a few times. V and J are TRBV13 and TRBJ2-7; D ambiguous. In germline, CDR1 is PRHDT, CDR2 FYEKMQ (reference sequence). V was cut by 1 base and J by 0 bases, with 7 bases left in between. The CDR3 runs 14 residues. The CDR3 region is CASSLAGSSYEQYF. CDR3 in DNA: TGTGCCAGCAGCTTAGCAGGTAGCTCCTACGAGCAGTACTTC. Full variable domain (rest looked up from reference TRBV13 and TRBJ2-7): AAGVIQSPRHLIKEKRETATLKCYPIPRHDTVYWYQQGPGQDPQFLISFYEKMQSDKGSIPDRFSAQQFSDYHSELNMSSLELGDSALYFCASSLAGSSYEQYFGPGTRLTVT.

CDR3 nucleotides: TGCGCCAGCAGCTTGGATCGAGCGGGTTCTCTCACAGATACGCAGTATTTT. This gives the protein CASSLDRAGSLTDTQYF. The gene calls are TRBV5-1 and TRBJ2-3; tentatively, D is TRBD2 (6 bases). Germline assignment: CDR1 SGHRS and CDR2 YFSETQ. The CDR3 totals 17 residues. The V gene lost 0 bases and the J gene lost 2 bases, with 16 bases spanning the gap.

The J gene is TRBJ1-3, the V gene TRBV9, with D possibly being TRBD1 (6 bases). Trimming pared 1 base from V and 0 bases from J, leaving 11 bases between. The length of the CDR3 is 16 residues. The germline gives CDR1 SGDLS, CDR2 YYNGEE. CDR3 protein: CASSVRGMSSGNTIYF. CDR3 sequence (DNA): TGTGCCAGCAGCGTAAGGGGGATGAGCTCTGGAAACACCATATATTTT.

A few counts support this clone. The V and J genes are TRBV14 and TRBJ1-1; D not resolved. Germline CDR1 and CDR2: SGHDN and FVKESK. Trimming cost V 5 bases and J 5 bases, with 15 bases left between them. The CDR3 extends over 14 amino acids. The CDR3, as DNA: TGTGCCAGCAGCGCCGCGATTCGGGGTACTGAAGCTTTCTTT. Translated: CASSAAIRGTEAFF.

Worth noting for this clone: A junction end diverges from the germline sequence, so it may reflect a read error. The V and J genes are TRBV7-9 and TRBJ1-1, with D possibly being TRBD1 (6 bases). The length of the CDR3 is 14 residues. The germline V gene has CDR1 SEHNR and CDR2 FQNEAQ (reference sequence). CDR3 residues: CSSSLAGAVSEAFF. In nucleotides, the CDR3 is TGTTCCAGCAGCTTAGCGGGGGCTGTCAGTGAAGCTTTCTTT.

The chain joins TRBV6-1 to TRBJ2-7; 8 bases map to TRBD2. Germline loops: CDR1 MNHNS, CDR2 SASEGT. This CDR3 region has 17 residues. Unmatched junction bases numbered 13, after V lost 4 bases and J lost 2 bases. CDR3 DNA sequence: TGTGCCAGCAGTGTATCGCTAGCGGGTTGGATACCCTACGAGCAGTACTTC. Protein: CASSVSLAGWIPYEQYF.

This chain uses TRBV19 with TRBJ1-1, with no clear D. Between the trimmed V and J ends, which lost 7 bases and 0 bases, there was a span of 12 bases. The CDR3 covers 14 residues. Germline V gene sequence: CDR1 LNHDA, CDR2 SQIVND (reference sequence). The CDR3 sequence is CASTTGGVNTEAFF. As DNA, the CDR3 is TGTGCCAGTACCACGGGAGGCGTGAACACTGAAGCTTTCTTT.

V and J are TRBV5-6 and TRBJ1-2; D possibly corresponds to TRBD1 (6 bases). This CDR3 region has 14 residues. From germline, CDR1 is SGHDT and CDR2 YYEEEE. V gave up 4 bases and J gave up 7 bases, with 17 bases separating them. CDR3 in amino acids: CASSPPDSSGGYTF. The CDR3 nucleotides read TGTGCCAGCAGCCCTCCGGACAGTTCTGGTGGCTACACCTTC.

V gene TRBV5-1 combines with J gene TRBJ2-5; 13 nucleotides match TRBD2. CDR1 and CDR2 from the germline V gene are SGHRS and YFSETQ. V shed 4 bases, J shed 4 bases, and the junction held 10 bases outside the gene matches. The CDR3 totals 17 residues. Here the CDR3 reads CASSPRTSGRGGETQYF. CDR3 DNA sequence: TGCGCCAGCAGCCCGCGGACTAGCGGGAGAGGAGGAGAGACCCAGTACTTC. The variable domain in full, completed from reference TRBV5-1 and TRBJ2-5, reads KAGVTQTPRYLIKTRGQQVTLSCSPISGHRSVSWYQQTPGQGLQFLFEYFSETQRNKGNFPGRFSGRQFSNSRSEMNVSTLELGDSALYLCASSPRTSGRGGETQYFGPGTRLLVL.